Below, one T cell receptor (beta chain) is given with its context. The antigen is unknown. Sequenced by immunoSEQ multiplex PCR; TCRdb stores in-frame clones only, minus some. The table shows more than 550,000 clones, with just over 90% occurring only once. Naive CD8 cells comprised CD45RO-negative, CCR7-positively selected cells, excluding terminally differentiated effector memory CD45RA+ cells. Nashville, Tennessee was home to all donors, each a Caucasian adult. This record belongs to a study of shared clonotypes between healthy human individuals. Study observations and caveats: When compared with the clonotypes that were shared by all four sorted-subset donors, the non-shared clonotypes turned out to have lower generation probabilities.

This CDR3 has 15 residues. V was trimmed by 2 bases and J by 3 bases, leaving 14 bases between them. Germline CDR1 and CDR2: MNHEY and SMNVEV (reference sequence). This clonotype originated in a man aged 30-40 years in good health. The V and J genes are TRBV27 and TRBJ2-7; a weak D match, TRBD2 (6 bases). The sequencing input was naive CD8+ T cells sorted from blood. The CDR3 DNA is TGTGCCAGCAGTTTAACCGGGAGCCTATACTACGAGCAGTACTTC. This gives the protein CASSLTGSLYYEQYF.